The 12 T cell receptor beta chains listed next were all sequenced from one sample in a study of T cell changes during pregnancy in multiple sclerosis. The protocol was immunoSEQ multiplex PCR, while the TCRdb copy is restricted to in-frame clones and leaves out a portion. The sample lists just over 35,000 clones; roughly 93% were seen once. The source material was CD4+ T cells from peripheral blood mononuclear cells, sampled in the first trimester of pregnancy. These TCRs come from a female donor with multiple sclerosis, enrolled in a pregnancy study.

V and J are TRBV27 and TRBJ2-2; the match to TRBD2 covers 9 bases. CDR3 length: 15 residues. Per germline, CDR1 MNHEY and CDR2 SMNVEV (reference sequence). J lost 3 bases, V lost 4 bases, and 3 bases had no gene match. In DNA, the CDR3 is TGTGCCAGCAGTTCGACTAGCGGCTACACCGGGGAGCTGTTTTTT. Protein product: CASSSTSGYTGELFF.

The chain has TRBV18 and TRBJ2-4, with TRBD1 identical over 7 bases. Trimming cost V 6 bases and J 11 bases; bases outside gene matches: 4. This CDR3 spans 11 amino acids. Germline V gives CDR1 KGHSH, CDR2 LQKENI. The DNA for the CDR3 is TGTGCCAGCTCTCCCGGACAGGTTCAGTACTTC. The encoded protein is CASSPGQVQYF.

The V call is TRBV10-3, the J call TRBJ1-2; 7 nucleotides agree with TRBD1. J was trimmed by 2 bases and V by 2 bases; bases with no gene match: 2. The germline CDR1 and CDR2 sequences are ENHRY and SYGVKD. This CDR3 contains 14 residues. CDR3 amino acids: CAISERDRNYGYTF. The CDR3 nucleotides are TGTGCCATCAGTGAGAGGGACAGAAACTATGGCTACACCTTC.

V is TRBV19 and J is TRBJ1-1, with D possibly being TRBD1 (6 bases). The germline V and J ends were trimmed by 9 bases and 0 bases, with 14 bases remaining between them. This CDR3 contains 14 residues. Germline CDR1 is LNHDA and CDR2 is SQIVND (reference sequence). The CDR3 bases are TGTGCCAGCCGTCGGGACACAATGAACACTGAAGCTTTCTTT. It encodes CASRRDTMNTEAFF.

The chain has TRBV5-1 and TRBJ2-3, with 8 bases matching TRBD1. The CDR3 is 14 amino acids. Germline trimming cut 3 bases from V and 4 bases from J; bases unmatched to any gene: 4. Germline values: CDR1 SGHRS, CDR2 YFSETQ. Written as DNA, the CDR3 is TGCGCCAGCAGCTCGGGACAGGCGGCAGATACGCAGTATTTT. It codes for CASSSGQAADTQYF. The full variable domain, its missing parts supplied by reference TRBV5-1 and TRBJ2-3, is KAGVTQTPRYLIKTRGQQVTLSCSPISGHRSVSWYQQTPGQGLQFLFEYFSETQRNKGNFPGRFSGRQFSNSRSEMNVSTLELGDSALYLCASSSGQAADTQYFGPGTRLTVL.

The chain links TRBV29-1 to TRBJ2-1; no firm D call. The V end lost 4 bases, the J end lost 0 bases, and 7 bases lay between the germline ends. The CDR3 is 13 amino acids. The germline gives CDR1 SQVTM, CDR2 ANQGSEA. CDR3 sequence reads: CSVGPGSYNEQFF. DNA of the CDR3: TGCAGCGTTGGCCCGGGCTCCTACAATGAGCAGTTCTTC.

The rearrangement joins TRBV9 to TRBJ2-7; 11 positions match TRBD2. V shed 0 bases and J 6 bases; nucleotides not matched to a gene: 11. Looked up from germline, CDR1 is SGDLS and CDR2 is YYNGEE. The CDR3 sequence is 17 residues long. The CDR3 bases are TGTGCCAGCAGCGTAGATAGCGGGGGGGCCGAAATTGGCGAGCAGTACTTC. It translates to CASSVDSGGAEIGEQYF.

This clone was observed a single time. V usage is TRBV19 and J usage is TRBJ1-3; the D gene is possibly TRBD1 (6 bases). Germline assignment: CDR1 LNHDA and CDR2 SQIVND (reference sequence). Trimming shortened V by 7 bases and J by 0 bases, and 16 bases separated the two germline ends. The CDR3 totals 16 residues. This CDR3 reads CASNSAGTSSGNTIYF. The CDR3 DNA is TGTGCCAGTAATTCAGCCGGGACAAGCTCTGGAAACACCATATATTTT.

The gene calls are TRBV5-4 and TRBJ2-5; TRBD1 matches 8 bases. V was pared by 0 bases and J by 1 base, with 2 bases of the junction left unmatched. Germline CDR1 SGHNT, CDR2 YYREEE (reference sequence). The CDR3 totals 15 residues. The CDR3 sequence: CASSLGDRGQETQYF. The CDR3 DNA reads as TGTGCCAGCAGCTTGGGAGACAGGGGCCAAGAGACCCAGTACTTC.

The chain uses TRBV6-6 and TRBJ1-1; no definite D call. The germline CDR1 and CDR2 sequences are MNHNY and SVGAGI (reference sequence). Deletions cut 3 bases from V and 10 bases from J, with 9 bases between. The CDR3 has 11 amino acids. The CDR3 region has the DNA TGTGCCAGCAGTTATTTAGGAGGAGCTTTCTTT. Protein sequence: CASSYLGGAFF.

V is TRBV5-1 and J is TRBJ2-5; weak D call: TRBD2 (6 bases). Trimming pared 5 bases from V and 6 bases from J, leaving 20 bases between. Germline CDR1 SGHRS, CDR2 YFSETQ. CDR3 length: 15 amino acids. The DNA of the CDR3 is TGCGCCAGCAGACTTATAGGAGGGCTAGAAAAGACCCAGTACTTC. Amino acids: CASRLIGGLEKTQYF. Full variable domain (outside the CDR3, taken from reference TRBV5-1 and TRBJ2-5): KAGVTQTPRYLIKTRGQQVTLSCSPISGHRSVSWYQQTPGQGLQFLFEYFSETQRNKGNFPGRFSGRQFSNSRSEMNVSTLELGDSALYLCASRLIGGLEKTQYFGPGTRLLVL.

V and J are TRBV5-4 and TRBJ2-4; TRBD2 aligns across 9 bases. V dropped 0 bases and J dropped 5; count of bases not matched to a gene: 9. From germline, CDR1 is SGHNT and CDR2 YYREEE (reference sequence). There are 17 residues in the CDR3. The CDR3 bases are TGTGCCAGCAGCTTGGGGCTAGCGGGGCCCCCTGAAAACATTCAGTACTTC. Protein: CASSLGLAGPPENIQYF. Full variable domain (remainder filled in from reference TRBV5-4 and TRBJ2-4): ETGVTQSPTHLIKTRGQQVTLRCSSQSGHNTVSWYQQALGQGPQFIFQYYREEENGRGNFPPRFSGLQFPNYSSELNVNALELDDSALYLCASSLGLAGPPENIQYFGAGTRLSVL.